This TCR beta chain was obtained from a study of T cell changes during pregnancy in multiple sclerosis. The assay was immunoSEQ multiplex PCR, and TCRdb's table has in-frame clones only and misses some. The sample consists of 55,000 to 85,000 clones, approximately 92% of them appearing once. The trim removed 6 bases at V and 4 bases at J, leaving 10 bases unmatched. The CDR3 totals 15 residues. Germline CDR1 MNHEY, CDR2 SMNVEV (reference sequence). The chain links TRBV27 to TRBJ2-3, with 7 nucleotides matching TRBD2. The clonotype comes from a female donor with multiple sclerosis, enrolled in a pregnancy study. The sample consisted of peripheral blood, taken in the second trimester of pregnancy. This CDR3 is CASRGRGSWADTQYF. As DNA, the CDR3 is TGTGCCAGCAGAGGACGCGGGAGCTGGGCAGATACGCAGTATTTT.